One sample yielded the 8 T cell receptor beta chains listed below, sequenced in a study of T cells after yellow fever vaccination. TCRdb reanalysed the 5' RACE reads using MiXCR and keeps one entry per CDR3 protein. Seen here are hundreds of thousands of distinct CDR3 sequences, just over 20% observed once, and the top ten hold around 17%. Specimen: PBMCs, collected more than 20 days after the first yellow fever vaccination. The receptors were gathered from a man younger than 35 who received the YFV17D yellow fever vaccine.

This clonotype has just a few counts. The V and J genes are TRBV12-3 or TRBV12-4 and TRBJ2-1, with D unresolved. The CDR3 totals 16 residues. V lost 6 bases to trimming and J lost 0 bases, with 15 bases between them. The CDR3, as DNA: TGTGCCAGCAGCCTAGGATTGCCAAGCTCCTACAATGAGCAGTTCTTC. This encodes CASSLGLPSSYNEQFF.

The DNA of the CDR3 is TGTGCCAGCAGCTTCTGGACTAGCGGGTCGGATACGCAGTATTTT. It encodes CASSFWTSGSDTQYF. This chain links TRBV7-9 with TRBJ2-3; 11 bases match TRBD2. The CDR3 spans 15 residues. Germline V gene data show CDR1 as SEHNR and CDR2 as FQNEAQ (reference sequence). V trimming: 3 bases; J trimming: 6 bases; junction bases outside the gene matches: 5.

This clonotype has only a few counts. The rearrangement joins TRBV7-3 to TRBJ2-3; D may be TRBD1 or TRBD2 (5 bases each). Trimming took off 5 bases at V and 2 bases at J, with 11 bases between the two ends. Per germline, CDR1 SGHTA and CDR2 FQGTGA. This CDR3 contains 14 residues. Here the CDR3 reads CASSRRGVTDTQYF. DNA of the CDR3: TGTGCCAGCAGCCGGCGAGGGGTCACAGATACGCAGTATTTT.

This clonotype was counted a few times. The genes are TRBV9 and TRBJ1-2, with 9 positions matching TRBD1. This CDR3 contains 15 residues. In germline, CDR1 is SGDLS, CDR2 YYNGEE. With 6 bases clipped from V and 8 bases from J, the junction kept 14 bases outside the gene matches. The chain's CDR3 is CASTLSGQGPLGYTF. The DNA of the CDR3 is TGTGCCAGCACCTTATCGGGACAGGGCCCATTGGGCTACACCTTC. The full variable domain, with the rest looked up from reference TRBV9 and TRBJ1-2, is DSGVTQTPKHLITATGQRVTLRCSPRSGDLSVYWYQQSLDQGLQFLIQYYNGEERAKGNILERFSAQQFPDLHSELNLSSLELGDSALYFCASTLSGQGPLGYTFGSGTRLTVV.

V gene TRBV12-3 or TRBV12-4 combines with J gene TRBJ1-2, with D unresolved. The CDR3 loop spans 13 amino acids. Trimming left V 3 bases short and J 2 bases short, with 7 bases between. CDR3 sequence: CASSLVTNYGYTF. In DNA form, the CDR3 reads TGTGCCAGCAGTTTGGTTACGAACTATGGCTACACCTTC.

V usage is TRBV3-1 and J usage is TRBJ1-4; no clear D. Looked up from germline, CDR1 is LGHDT and CDR2 is YNNKEL (reference sequence). This CDR3 contains 15 residues. Trimming pared 0 bases from V and 5 bases from J, leaving 10 bases between. The CDR3 bases are TGTGCCAGCAGCCAAGATGAGGCCATCAATGAAAAACTGTTTTTT. Protein product: CASSQDEAINEKLFF.

This clonotype was picked up a small number of times. This sequence joins TRBV4-1 and TRBJ1-1; D gene ambiguous. The CDR3 spans 12 residues. Trimming removed 3 bases from V and 7 bases from J, with 9 bases in between. Germline V gene sequence: CDR1 MGHRA, CDR2 YSYEKL. The CDR3 region has the DNA TGCGCCAGCAGCCATATCTTGGGTGAAGCTTTCTTT. This encodes CASSHILGEAFF.

The chain employs TRBV7-8 and TRBJ1-5; perhaps TRBD1 as D (5 bases). This CDR3 spans 16 amino acids. Per germline, CDR1 SGHVS and CDR2 FQNEAQ. Trimming took off 2 bases at V and 7 bases at J, with 18 bases between the two ends. CDR3 protein: CASSLSRGQGGQPQHF. CDR3 in DNA: TGTGCCAGCAGCTTATCCCGAGGGCAGGGCGGGCAGCCCCAGCATTTT.